The 4 T cell receptor beta chains below were found in one sample sequenced in a study of T-cell reconstitution after alpha-beta-depleted transplantation in children. Unique molecular identifiers were built into the TCRbeta library. TCRdb recomputed calls from the PCR reads with MiXCR, one row per CDR3 protein. Among some 530,000 distinct CDR3 sequences listed, about an eighth were seen once. Specimen: PBMCs from the stem cell graft donor, collected from the stem cell graft. These receptors were collected from a human donor who donated a stem cell graft to a child with combined immunodeficiency.

This clonotype was recorded at least ten times. The genes are TRBV12-3 or TRBV12-4 and TRBJ2-7; unclear D gene. The CDR3 runs 13 residues. The V and J ends lost 3 bases and 4 bases respectively, with 10 bases between them. Written as DNA, the CDR3 is TGTGCCAGCAGTTTCGACAAGAAGTACGAGCAGTACTTC. Residues: CASSFDKKYEQYF.

This rearrangement joins TRBV12-3 or TRBV12-4 to TRBJ2-7; maybe TRBD2 (5 bases). V was cut by 1 base and J by 5 bases, with 9 bases left in between. The CDR3 runs to 13 residues. The CDR3 loop reads CASSLERGNEQYF. The CDR3, as DNA: TGTGCCAGCAGTTTAGAAAGAGGGAACGAGCAGTACTTC.

This clonotype was seen only a few times. The rearrangement links TRBV2 to TRBJ2-7, with D tentatively TRBD2 (5 bases). Trimming took 6 bases from V and 0 from J, leaving 18 bases between them. Germline-derived CDR1 and CDR2 are SNHLY and FYNNEI. The CDR3 length is 16 residues. The CDR3 spells CASRDSGFRSSYEQYF. The CDR3 DNA is TGTGCCAGCAGGGACTCAGGATTCAGAAGCTCCTACGAGCAGTACTTC.

This clonotype was counted a few times. J is TRBJ2-1 and V is TRBV5-1, with TRBD2 matching 7 bases. The CDR3 is 16 amino acids. The V segment lost 5 bases and the J segment 1 base; nucleotides outside the gene matches: 9. Germline V gene data show CDR1 as SGHRS and CDR2 as YFSETQ. The DNA of the CDR3 is TGCGCCAGCAGGGCTAGCGGCCTTGGGTCCTACAATGAGCAGTTCTTC. Amino acids: CASRASGLGSYNEQFF. Using reference TRBV5-1 and TRBJ2-1 for the parts outside the CDR3, the full variable domain is KAGVTQTPRYLIKTRGQQVTLSCSPISGHRSVSWYQQTPGQGLQFLFEYFSETQRNKGNFPGRFSGRQFSNSRSEMNVSTLELGDSALYLCASRASGLGSYNEQFFGPGTRLTVL.